One TCR beta chain is described in this entry. The data originate from a study of blood T cells in healthy people across ages. The CDR3 contains 17 residues. Between the trimmed V and J ends, which lost 2 bases and 0 bases, there was a span of 13 bases. Germline V gene lookup returns CDR1 MNHEY and CDR2 SVGEGT. The second PCR ran roughly 6 to 11 cycles with a sample-barcoded 5' primer and J-beta primers. TCRdb re-called the 5' RACE reads through MiXCR, storing one row per CDR3 protein. Of 650,000 to 800,000 distinct CDR3 sequences listed, 40% to 50% are singletons. This TCR was sampled from a man aged 55 to 70 in good health. Sequences were obtained from blood. The chain combines TRBV6-2 or TRBV6-3 with TRBJ1-4, with D maybe TRBD1 (5 bases). For the CDR3, the DNA is TGTGCCAGCAGTTACGATTCGGACACCCCAACTAATGAAAAACTGTTTTTT. This codes for CASSYDSDTPTNEKLFF.